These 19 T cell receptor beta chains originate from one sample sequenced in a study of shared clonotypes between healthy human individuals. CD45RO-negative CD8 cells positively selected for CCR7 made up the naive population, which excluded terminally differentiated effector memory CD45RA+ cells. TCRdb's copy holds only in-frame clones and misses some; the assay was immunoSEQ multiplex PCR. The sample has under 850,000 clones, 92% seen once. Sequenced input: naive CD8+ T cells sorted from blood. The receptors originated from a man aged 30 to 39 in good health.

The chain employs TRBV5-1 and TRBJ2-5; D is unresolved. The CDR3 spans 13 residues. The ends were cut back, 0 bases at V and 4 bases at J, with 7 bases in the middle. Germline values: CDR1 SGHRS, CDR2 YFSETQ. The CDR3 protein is CASSLDNIETQYF. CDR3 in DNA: TGCGCCAGCAGCTTGGATAATATAGAGACCCAGTACTTC.

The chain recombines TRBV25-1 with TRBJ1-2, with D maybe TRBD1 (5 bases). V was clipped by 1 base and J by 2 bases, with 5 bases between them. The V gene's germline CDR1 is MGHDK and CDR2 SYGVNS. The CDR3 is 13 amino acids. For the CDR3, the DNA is TGTGCCAGCAGTGAATGGGGGAACTATGGCTACACCTTC. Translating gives CASSEWGNYGYTF.

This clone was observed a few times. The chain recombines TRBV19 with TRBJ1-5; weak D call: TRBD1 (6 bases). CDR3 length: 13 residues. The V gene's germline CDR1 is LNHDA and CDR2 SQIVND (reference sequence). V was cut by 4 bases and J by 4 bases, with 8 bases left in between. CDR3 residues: CASSTGTNQPQHF. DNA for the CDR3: TGTGCCAGTAGTACGGGGACAAATCAGCCCCAGCATTTT.

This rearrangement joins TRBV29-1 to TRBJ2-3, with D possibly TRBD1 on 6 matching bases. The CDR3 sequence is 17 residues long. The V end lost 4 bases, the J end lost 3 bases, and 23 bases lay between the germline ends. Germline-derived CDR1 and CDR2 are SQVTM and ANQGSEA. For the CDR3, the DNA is TGCAGCGTTGGGAGTGGTAGGGGGTTAATTCATACAGATACGCAGTATTTT. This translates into CSVGSGRGLIHTDTQYF.

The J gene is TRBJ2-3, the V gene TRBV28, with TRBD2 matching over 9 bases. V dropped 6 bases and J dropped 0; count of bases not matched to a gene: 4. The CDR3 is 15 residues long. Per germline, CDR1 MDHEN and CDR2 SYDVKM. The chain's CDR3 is CASRTLAGSTDTQYF. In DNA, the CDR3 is TGTGCCAGCAGAACTCTAGCGGGAAGCACAGATACGCAGTATTTT.

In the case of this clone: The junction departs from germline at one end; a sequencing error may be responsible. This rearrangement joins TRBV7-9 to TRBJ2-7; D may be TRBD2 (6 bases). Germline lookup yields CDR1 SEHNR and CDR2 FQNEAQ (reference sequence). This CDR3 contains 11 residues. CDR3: CASSLARDRRF. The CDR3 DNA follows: TGTGCCAGCAGCTTAGCGCGGGATAGAAGGTTC.

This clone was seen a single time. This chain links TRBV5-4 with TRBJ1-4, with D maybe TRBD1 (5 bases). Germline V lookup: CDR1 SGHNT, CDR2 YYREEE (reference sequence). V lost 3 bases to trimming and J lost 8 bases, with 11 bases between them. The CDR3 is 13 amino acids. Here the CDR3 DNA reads TGTGCCAGCAGCTCGGGGACGGGGGAAAAACTGTTTTTT. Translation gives CASSSGTGEKLFF.

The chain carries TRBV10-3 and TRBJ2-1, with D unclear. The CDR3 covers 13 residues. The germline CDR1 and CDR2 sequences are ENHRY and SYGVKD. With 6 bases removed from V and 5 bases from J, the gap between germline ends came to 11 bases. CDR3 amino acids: CAISYDTHNEQFF. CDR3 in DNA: TGTGCCATCAGCTACGACACTCACAATGAGCAGTTCTTC.

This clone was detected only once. The CDR3 bases are TGTGCCAGCAGCTTACCTGGACAGTACTACGAGCAGTACTTC. This codes for CASSLPGQYYEQYF. The chain joins TRBV7-9 to TRBJ2-7, with a tentative D call TRBD1 (6 bases). The CDR3 has 14 residues. CDR1 is SEHNR and CDR2 is FQNEAQ in the germline V gene (reference sequence). Trimming pared 2 bases from V and 3 bases from J, leaving 11 bases between.

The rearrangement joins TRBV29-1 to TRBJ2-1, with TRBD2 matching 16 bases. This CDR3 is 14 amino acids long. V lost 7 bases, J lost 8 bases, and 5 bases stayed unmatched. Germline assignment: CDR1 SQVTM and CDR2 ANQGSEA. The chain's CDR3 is CSAEGLAGGDEQFF. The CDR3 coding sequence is TGCAGCGCCGAGGGACTAGCGGGGGGGGATGAGCAGTTCTTC.

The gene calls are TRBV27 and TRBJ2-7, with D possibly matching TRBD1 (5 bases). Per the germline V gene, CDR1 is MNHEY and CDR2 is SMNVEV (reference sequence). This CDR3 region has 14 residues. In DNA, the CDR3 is TGTGCACCGAGGCGAAACAGGTGCTCCTACGAGCAGTACTTC. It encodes CAPRRNRCSYEQYF.

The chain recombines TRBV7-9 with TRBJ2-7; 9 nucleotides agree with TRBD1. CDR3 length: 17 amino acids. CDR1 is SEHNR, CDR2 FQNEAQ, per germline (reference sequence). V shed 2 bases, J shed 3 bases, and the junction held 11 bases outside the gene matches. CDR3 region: CASSLPSGGQGDYEQYF. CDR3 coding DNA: TGTGCCAGCAGCTTACCTTCCGGGGGACAGGGAGACTACGAGCAGTACTTC. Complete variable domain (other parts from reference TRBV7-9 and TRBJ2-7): DTGVSQNPRHKITKRGQNVTFRCDPISEHNRLYWYRQTLGQGPEFLTYFQNEAQLEKSRLLSDRFSAERPKGSFSTLEIQRTEQGDSAMYLCASSLPSGGQGDYEQYFGPGTRLTVT.

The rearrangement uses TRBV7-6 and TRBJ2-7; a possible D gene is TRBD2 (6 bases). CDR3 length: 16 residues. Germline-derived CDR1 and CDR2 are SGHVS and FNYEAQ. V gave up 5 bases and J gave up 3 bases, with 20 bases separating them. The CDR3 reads CASSPVEVAEGYEQYF. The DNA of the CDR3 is TGTGCCAGCAGCCCCGTGGAGGTAGCGGAAGGCTACGAGCAGTACTTC.

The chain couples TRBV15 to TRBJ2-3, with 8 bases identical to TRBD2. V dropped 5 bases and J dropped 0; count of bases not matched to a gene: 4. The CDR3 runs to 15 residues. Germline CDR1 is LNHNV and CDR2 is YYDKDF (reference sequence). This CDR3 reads CATSGGLASTDTQYF. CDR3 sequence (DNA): TGTGCCACCAGCGGTGGACTAGCTAGCACAGATACGCAGTATTTT.

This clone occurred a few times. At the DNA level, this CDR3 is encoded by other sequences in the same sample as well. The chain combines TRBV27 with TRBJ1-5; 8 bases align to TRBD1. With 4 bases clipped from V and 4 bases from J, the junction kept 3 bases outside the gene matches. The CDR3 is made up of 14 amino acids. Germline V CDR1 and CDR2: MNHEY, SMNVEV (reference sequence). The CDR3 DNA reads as TGTGCCAGCAGTTGGACAGGGTCAAATCAGCCCCAGCATTTT. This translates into CASSWTGSNQPQHF.

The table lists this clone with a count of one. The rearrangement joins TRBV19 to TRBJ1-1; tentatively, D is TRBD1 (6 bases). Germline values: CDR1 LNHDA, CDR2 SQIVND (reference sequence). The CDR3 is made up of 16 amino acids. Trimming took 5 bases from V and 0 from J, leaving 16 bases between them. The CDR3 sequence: CASSLAQGGMNTEAFF. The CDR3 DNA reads TGTGCCAGTAGTTTGGCCCAAGGGGGGATGAACACTGAAGCTTTCTTT.

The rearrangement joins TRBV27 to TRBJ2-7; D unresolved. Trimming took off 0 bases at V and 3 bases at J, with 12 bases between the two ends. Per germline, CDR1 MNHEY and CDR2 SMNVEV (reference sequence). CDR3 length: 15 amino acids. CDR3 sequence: CASSLSRRENYEQYF. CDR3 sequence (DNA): TGTGCCAGCAGTTTATCGAGGCGCGAGAACTACGAGCAGTACTTC.

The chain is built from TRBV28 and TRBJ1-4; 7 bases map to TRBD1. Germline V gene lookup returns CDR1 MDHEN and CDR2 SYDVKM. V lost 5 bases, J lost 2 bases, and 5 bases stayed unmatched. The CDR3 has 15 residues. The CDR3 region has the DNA TGTGCCAGCAGTCTGACAGGGCACACTAATGAAAAACTGTTTTTT. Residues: CASSLTGHTNEKLFF.

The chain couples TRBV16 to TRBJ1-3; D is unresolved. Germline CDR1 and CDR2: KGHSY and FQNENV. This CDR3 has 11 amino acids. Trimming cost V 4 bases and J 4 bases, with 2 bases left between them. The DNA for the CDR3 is TGTGCCAGCAGCCCCGGAAACACCATATATTTT. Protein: CASSPGNTIYF.